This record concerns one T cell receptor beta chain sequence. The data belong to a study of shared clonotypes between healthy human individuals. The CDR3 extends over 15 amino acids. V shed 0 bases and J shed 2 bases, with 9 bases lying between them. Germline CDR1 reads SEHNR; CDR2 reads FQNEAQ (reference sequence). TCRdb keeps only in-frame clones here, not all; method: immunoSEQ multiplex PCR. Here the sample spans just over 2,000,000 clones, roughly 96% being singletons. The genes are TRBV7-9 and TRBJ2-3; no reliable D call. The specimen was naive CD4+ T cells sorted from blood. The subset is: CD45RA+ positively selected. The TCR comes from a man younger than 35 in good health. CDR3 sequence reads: CASSLAGPYTDTQYF. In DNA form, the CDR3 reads TGTGCCAGCAGCTTAGCGGGCCCTTACACAGATACGCAGTATTTT.